In this sample, the clone carrying this T cell receptor beta chain turned up a few times. Its antigen is not known. This specimen comes from a study of shared clonotypes between healthy human individuals. Study results and limitations: Some clonotypes were shared by all four sorted-subset donors, while others were not shared. The non-shared ones had lower generation probabilities than the shared ones. Naive CD4 clonotype sharing across a handful of donors was approximately 5.2%. Inspection by rarefaction showed sorted-subset sequencing to be incomplete despite large depth.

V was clipped by 2 bases and J by 8 bases; unmatched bases: 6. In germline, CDR1 is ENHRY, CDR2 SYGVKD. The CDR3 runs to 14 residues. Generated by immunoSEQ multiplex PCR, the TCRdb table keeps only in-frame clones and is missing some. The table includes 750,000 to 1,000,000 clones, over 90% detected once. Naive-designated CD8 cells lacked CD45RO, were positively enriched for CCR7, and omitted terminally differentiated effector memory CD45RA+ cells. What was sequenced was naive CD8+ T cells sorted from blood. The chain has TRBV10-3 and TRBJ2-3; 8 bases agree with TRBD2. The TCR originated in a man under 40 in good health. CDR3 loop: CAISEREGRFTQYF. CDR3 bases: TGTGCCATCAGTGAGCGGGAGGGCCGTTTTACGCAGTATTTT.